The 13 T cell receptor beta chains below were found in one sample sequenced in a study of Ad26.COV2.S vaccination and SARS-CoV-2 variants (dated by TCRdb to the early 2020s). Library preparation employed the immunoSEQ multiplex PCR assay. The source is immuneACCESS, and TCRdb retained only in-frame sequences with V and J called. Part of the clones is not carried over; for the studies checked, unresolved V genes explain less than half of this, and the remainder is unexplained. This sample lists approximately 340,000 clones; about 90% were detected once. Under 4% of the sample comes from the top ten. Read against the paper, the sample's time point label means: individuals recovered from natural SARS-CoV-2 infection. The sequencing here drew on peripheral blood, taken after recovery from COVID-19. Receptors were obtained from a human donor who had recovered from COVID-19.

Worth noting for this clone: One junction end disagrees with the germline gene, perhaps due to a read error. The V gene is TRBV7-7, the J gene TRBJ2-2; D is uncertain. There are 15 residues in the CDR3. Per germline, CDR1 SSHAT and CDR2 FNYEAQ (reference sequence). The CDR3 region has the DNA TGTGCTAGCAGCTTAGCTGGGGCGAACACCGGGGAGCTGTTTTTT. Translation: CASSLAGANTGELFF. The variable domain in full, with the rest retrieved from reference TRBV7-7 and TRBJ2-2, is GAGVSQSPRYKVTKRGQDVTLRCDPISSHATLYWYQQALGQGPEFLTYFNYEAQPDKSGLPSDRFSAERPEGSISTLTIQRTEQRDSAMYRCASSLAGANTGELFFGEGSRLTVL.

The chain recombines TRBV2 with TRBJ1-1; 8 bases map to TRBD1. Germline V gene sequence: CDR1 SNHLY, CDR2 FYNNEI. The CDR3 consists of 14 residues. With 1 base clipped from V and 7 bases from J, the junction kept 5 bases outside the gene matches. The CDR3 region is CASSEGTGSGEAFF. The CDR3 DNA is TGTGCCAGCAGTGAAGGGACAGGGTCGGGTGAAGCTTTCTTT.

The chain carries TRBV29-1 and TRBJ2-3, with D maybe TRBD2 (5 bases). The CDR3 loop spans 12 amino acids. Trimming removed 4 bases at V and 4 bases at J, with 9 bases between. The V gene's germline CDR1 is SQVTM and CDR2 ANQGSEA. As DNA, the CDR3 is TGCAGCGTTGCCCAGGAGGCAGATACGCAGTATTTT. Its translation: CSVAQEADTQYF.

The V gene is TRBV5-6, the J gene TRBJ2-5; no clear D. Germline lookup yields CDR1 SGHDT and CDR2 YYEEEE. The CDR3 runs 14 residues. Trimming left V 0 bases short and J 2 bases short, with 8 bases between. The CDR3 reads CASSLAARQETQYF. The CDR3 DNA sequence: TGTGCCAGCAGCTTGGCCGCTAGACAAGAGACCCAGTACTTC.

The chain has TRBV7-9 and TRBJ1-1, with TRBD1 matching over 7 bases. The V and J ends lost 3 bases and 7 bases, in that order; junction bases with no gene match: 2. Germline values: CDR1 SEHNR, CDR2 FQNEAQ (reference sequence). The CDR3 has 12 residues. Here the CDR3 DNA reads TGTGCCAGCAGCTTTACAGGGGTTGAAGCTTTCTTT. This sequence encodes CASSFTGVEAFF.

This chain connects TRBV2 to TRBJ1-1; D remains ambiguous. The V and J ends lost 8 bases and 2 bases respectively, with 9 bases between them. The CDR3 loop spans 12 amino acids. The germline V gene has CDR1 SNHLY and CDR2 FYNNEI. CDR3 sequence reads: CASYGINTEAFF. The CDR3 bases are TGTGCCAGCTACGGGATTAACACTGAAGCTTTCTTT.

The chain combines TRBV4-3 with TRBJ2-3, with 7 bases aligning to TRBD1. The germline CDR1 and CDR2 sequences are LGHNA and YSLEER. The CDR3 loop spans 17 amino acids. V lost 3 bases, J lost 0 bases, and 9 bases stayed unmatched. The CDR3 region has the DNA TGCGCCAGCAGCCATCATTGTCAACAGGGGAGCACAGATACGCAGTATTTT. This gives the protein CASSHHCQQGSTDTQYF.

The chain recombines TRBV9 with TRBJ2-3, with 9 bases identical to TRBD2. Germline lookup yields CDR1 SGDLS and CDR2 YYNGEE. This CDR3 has 15 residues. The J segment lost 3 bases and the V segment lost 4 bases, leaving 6 bases of the junction unmatched. CDR3 sequence: CASSSRGGNTDTQYF. The CDR3 DNA is TGTGCCAGCAGCTCGCGGGGGGGTAATACAGATACGCAGTATTTT.

This chain uses TRBV27 with TRBJ2-3, with 9 bases matching TRBD2. Germline CDR1 MNHEY, CDR2 SMNVEV (reference sequence). V gave up 3 bases and J gave up 1 base; unmatched junction bases: 8. The CDR3 totals 17 residues. The CDR3 bases are TGTGCCAGCAGTTTCCTGGAGGCTAGCGGGGGCACAGATACGCAGTATTTT. Protein: CASSFLEASGGTDTQYF.

CDR3 region: CASSPGTYEQYF. The CDR3 nucleotides read TGTGCCAGCAGCCCCGGCACCTACGAGCAGTACTTC. The gene calls are TRBV7-8 and TRBJ2-7; no firm D call. This CDR3 region has 12 residues. The germline V gene has CDR1 SGHVS and CDR2 FQNEAQ. The V and J ends lost 5 bases and 2 bases respectively, with 7 bases between them. The variable domain in full, with the rest retrieved from reference TRBV7-8 and TRBJ2-7, is GAGVSQSPRYKVAKRGQDVALRCDPISGHVSLFWYQQALGQGPEFLTYFQNEAQLDKSGLPSDRFFAERPEGSVSTLKIQRTQQEDSAVYLCASSPGTYEQYFGPGTRLTVT.

This chain connects TRBV5-4 to TRBJ1-3; 9 nucleotides line up with TRBD1. The CDR3 loop spans 14 amino acids. J gave up 2 bases and V 4 bases, and 1 base lay outside the gene matches. CDR1 SGHNT and CDR2 YYREEE come from the germline V gene (reference sequence). The CDR3 sequence is CASSHRGPGNTIYF. The CDR3 DNA reads TGTGCCAGCAGCCACAGGGGGCCTGGAAACACCATATATTTT.

The chain has TRBV11-2 and TRBJ2-5, with 12 bases lining up with TRBD2. Germline V gene lookup returns CDR1 SGHAT and CDR2 FQNNGV. The V gene end was trimmed by 5 bases and the J gene end by 2 bases; junction bases not matched to a gene: 9. The CDR3 has 17 residues. CDR3 amino acids: CASSRRLAGGVQETQYF. For the CDR3, the DNA is TGTGCCAGCAGCCGGAGGCTAGCGGGGGGGGTACAAGAGACCCAGTACTTC.

J is TRBJ2-2 and V is TRBV5-1; TRBD1 is a possible D gene (6 bases). The CDR3 has 17 amino acids. Germline V gene data show CDR1 as SGHRS and CDR2 as YFSETQ. Trimming removed 2 bases at V and 2 bases at J, with 16 bases between. For the CDR3, the DNA is TGCGCCAGCAGCTTCTTCTGGGACACAAAAAACACCGGGGAGCTGTTTTTT. It specifies CASSFFWDTKNTGELFF.